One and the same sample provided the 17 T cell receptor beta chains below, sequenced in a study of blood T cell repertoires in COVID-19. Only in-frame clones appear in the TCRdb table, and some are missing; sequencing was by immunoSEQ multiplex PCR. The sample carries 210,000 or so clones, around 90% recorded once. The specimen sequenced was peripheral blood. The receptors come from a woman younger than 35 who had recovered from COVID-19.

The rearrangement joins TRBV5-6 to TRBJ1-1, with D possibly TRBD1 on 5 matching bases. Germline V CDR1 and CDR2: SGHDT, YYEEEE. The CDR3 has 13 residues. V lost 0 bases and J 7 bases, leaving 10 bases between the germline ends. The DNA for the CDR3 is TGTGCCAGCAGCTTGGATAGGGGATTTGAAGCTTTCTTT. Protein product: CASSLDRGFEAFF.

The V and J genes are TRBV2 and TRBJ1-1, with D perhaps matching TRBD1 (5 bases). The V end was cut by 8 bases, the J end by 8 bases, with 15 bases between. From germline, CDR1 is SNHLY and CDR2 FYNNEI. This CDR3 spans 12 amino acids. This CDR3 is CASDPGGFEAFF. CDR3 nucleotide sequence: TGTGCCAGCGACCCCGGGGGGTTCGAAGCTTTCTTT.

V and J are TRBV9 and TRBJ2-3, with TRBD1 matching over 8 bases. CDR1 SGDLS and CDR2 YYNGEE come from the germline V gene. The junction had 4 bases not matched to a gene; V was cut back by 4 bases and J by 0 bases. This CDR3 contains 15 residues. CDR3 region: CASSLGQGSTDTQYF. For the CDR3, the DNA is TGTGCCAGCAGCCTCGGACAGGGTAGCACAGATACGCAGTATTTT.

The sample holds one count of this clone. CDR3 DNA: TGTGCCAGCAGCCCGCGGGACCGGAGCGACGAGCAGTACTTC. This encodes CASSPRDRSDEQYF. This chain connects TRBV4-2 to TRBJ2-7, with TRBD2 as a possible D gene (6 bases). There are 14 residues in the CDR3. Trimming removed 4 bases from V and 5 bases from J, with 15 bases in between. Germline V gives CDR1 LGHNA, CDR2 YNFKEQ.

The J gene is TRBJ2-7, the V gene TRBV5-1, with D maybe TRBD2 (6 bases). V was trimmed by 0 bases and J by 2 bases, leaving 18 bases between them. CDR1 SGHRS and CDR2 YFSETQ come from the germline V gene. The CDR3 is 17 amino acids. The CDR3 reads CASSLVGFRDSAYEQYF. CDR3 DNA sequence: TGCGCCAGCAGCTTGGTAGGTTTCCGGGACTCCGCCTACGAGCAGTACTTC.

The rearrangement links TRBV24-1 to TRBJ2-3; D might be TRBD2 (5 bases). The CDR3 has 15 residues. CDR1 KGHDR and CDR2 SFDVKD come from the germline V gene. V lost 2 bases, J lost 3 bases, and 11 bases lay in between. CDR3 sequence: CATSDWWESTDTQYF. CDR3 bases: TGTGCCACCAGTGATTGGTGGGAGTCAACAGATACGCAGTATTTT.

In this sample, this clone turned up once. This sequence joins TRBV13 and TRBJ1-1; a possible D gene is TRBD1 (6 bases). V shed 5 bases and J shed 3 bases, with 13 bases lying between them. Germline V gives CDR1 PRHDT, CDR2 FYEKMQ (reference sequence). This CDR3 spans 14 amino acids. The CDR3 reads CASSQDRSDTEAFF. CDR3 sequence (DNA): TGTGCCAGCAGCCAAGACAGGTCAGACACTGAAGCTTTCTTT.

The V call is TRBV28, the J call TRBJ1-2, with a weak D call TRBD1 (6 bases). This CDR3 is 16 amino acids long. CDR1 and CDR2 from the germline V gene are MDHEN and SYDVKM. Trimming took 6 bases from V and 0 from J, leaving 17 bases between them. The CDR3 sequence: CASSYPRGGTNYGYTF. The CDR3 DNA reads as TGTGCCAGCAGCTATCCGAGGGGGGGGACTAACTATGGCTACACCTTC.

The chain's CDR3 is CASSYSIREWSDTQYF. The CDR3 DNA sequence: TGTGCCAGCAGTTACTCCATCCGGGAGTGGTCAGATACGCAGTATTTT. V gene TRBV6-2 or TRBV6-3 combines with J gene TRBJ2-3; D perhaps matches TRBD2 (6 bases). Trimming shortened V by 0 bases and J by 4 bases, and 14 bases separated the two germline ends. CDR1 and CDR2 (germline): MNHEY, SVGEGT. This CDR3 is 16 amino acids long.

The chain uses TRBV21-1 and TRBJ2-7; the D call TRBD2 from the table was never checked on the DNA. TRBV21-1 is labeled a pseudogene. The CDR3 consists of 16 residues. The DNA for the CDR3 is TGTGCCAGTCATACTAGCGGGAGGGCCCTGGAGTACGAGCAGTACTTC. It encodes CASHTSGRALEYEQYF.

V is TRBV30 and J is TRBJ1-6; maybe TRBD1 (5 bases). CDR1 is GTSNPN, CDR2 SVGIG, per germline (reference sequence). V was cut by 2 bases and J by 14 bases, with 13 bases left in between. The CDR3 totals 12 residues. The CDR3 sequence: CAWSHRGRSLHF. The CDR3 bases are TGTGCCTGGAGTCACCGGGGGAGGTCCCTCCACTTT.

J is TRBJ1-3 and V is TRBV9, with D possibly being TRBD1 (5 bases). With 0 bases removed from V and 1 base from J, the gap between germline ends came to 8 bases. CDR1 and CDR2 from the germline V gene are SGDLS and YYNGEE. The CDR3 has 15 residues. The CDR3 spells CASSVGQGSGNTIYF. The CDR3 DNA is TGTGCCAGCAGCGTAGGGCAGGGTTCTGGAAACACCATATATTTT.

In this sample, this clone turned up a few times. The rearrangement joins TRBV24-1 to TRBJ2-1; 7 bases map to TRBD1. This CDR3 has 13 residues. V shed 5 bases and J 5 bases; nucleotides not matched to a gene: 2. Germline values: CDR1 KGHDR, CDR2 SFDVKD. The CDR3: CATSGQGHNEQFF. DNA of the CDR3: TGTGCCACCAGTGGACAGGGCCACAATGAGCAGTTCTTC.

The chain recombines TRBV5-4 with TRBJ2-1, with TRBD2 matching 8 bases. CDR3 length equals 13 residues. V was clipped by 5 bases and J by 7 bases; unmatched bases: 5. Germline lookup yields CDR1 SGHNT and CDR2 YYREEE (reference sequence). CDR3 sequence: CASSRAGENEQFF. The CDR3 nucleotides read TGTGCCAGCAGTCGAGCGGGAGAGAATGAGCAGTTCTTC. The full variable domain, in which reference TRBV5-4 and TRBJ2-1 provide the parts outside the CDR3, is ETGVTQSPTHLIKTRGQQVTLRCSSQSGHNTVSWYQQALGQGPQFIFQYYREEENGRGNFPPRFSGLQFPNYSSELNVNALELDDSALYLCASSRAGENEQFFGPGTRLTVL.

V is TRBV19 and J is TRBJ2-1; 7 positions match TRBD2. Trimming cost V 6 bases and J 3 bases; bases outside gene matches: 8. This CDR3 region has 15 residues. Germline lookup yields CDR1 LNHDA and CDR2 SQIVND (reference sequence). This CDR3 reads CASSSGAFSYNEQFF. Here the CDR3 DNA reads TGTGCCAGTAGCAGCGGGGCGTTTAGCTACAATGAGCAGTTCTTC.

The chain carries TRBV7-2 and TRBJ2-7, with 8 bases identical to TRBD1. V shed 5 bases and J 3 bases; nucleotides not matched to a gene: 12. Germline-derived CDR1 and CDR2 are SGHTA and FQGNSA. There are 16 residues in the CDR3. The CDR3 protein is CASSPRLSGQGYEQYF. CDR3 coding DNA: TGTGCCAGCAGCCCCCGACTCTCCGGACAGGGCTACGAGCAGTACTTC.

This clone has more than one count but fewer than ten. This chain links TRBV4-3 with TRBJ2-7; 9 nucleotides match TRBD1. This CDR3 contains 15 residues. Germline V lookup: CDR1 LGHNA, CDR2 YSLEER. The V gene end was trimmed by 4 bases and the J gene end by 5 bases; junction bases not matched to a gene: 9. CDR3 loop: CASSLRYRGQHEQYF. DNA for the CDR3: TGCGCCAGCAGCCTCCGATACAGGGGGCAACACGAGCAGTACTTC.